This TCR beta chain was identified during a study of blood T cell repertoires in COVID-19. Study overall: T cells, B-cell-depleted T cells, or PBMCs provided the cDNA or gDNA that served as material.

This CDR3 spans 15 amino acids. V was clipped by 2 bases and J by 4 bases; unmatched bases: 8. In terms of age and location, participants ranged from about 18 to 100 years and lived in under 30 US areas. TCRdb's copy holds only in-frame clones and misses some; the assay was immunoSEQ multiplex PCR. The sample yields a few hundred thousand clones, around 89% seen once. The TCR comes from a middle-aged man who had recovered from COVID-19. The sample was PBMCs or T cells enriched from blood (not recorded which). The chain has TRBV5-3 and TRBJ2-7; 8 bases agree with TRBD2. TRBV5-3 is flagged as an ORF with uncertain function. The CDR3 DNA follows: TGTGCCAGAAGCTTCAGCGGGAGAAATGATTACGAGCAGTACTTC. Protein: CARSFSGRNDYEQYF.